The rows below give T cell receptor beta chains drawn from one sample of a study of shared clonotypes between healthy human individuals. Repertoires were generated with immunoSEQ multiplex PCR, while TCRdb's copy carries only in-frame clones and drops some. The sample holds over a million clones, roughly 80% seen once. Sequencing used memory CD4+ T cells sorted from blood. The receptor source for this set is a man aged 18-30 years in good health. CDR3s include the opening cysteine and the closing phenylalanine or tryptophan. Each record gives: J gene, V gene, clone size, D gene, CDR3 DNA, CDR3 protein. A D gene is named only where the DNA matches it firmly. Expanded clones get a size class; other rows say once, few or many, or leave the size out.

j_gene: TRBJ2-3
v_gene: TRBV7-6
abundance: NA
d_gene: NA
CDR3nt: TGTGCCAGCAGCTTAAATAGGGGACCTAGCACAGATACGCAGTATTTT
CDR3aa: CASSLNRGPSTDTQYF

j_gene: TRBJ2-3
v_gene: TRBV5-4
abundance: NA
d_gene: NA
CDR3nt: TGTGCCAGCAGCTTGGCATATTCCAGCGGGAGCACAGATACGCAGTATTTT
CDR3aa: CASSLAYSSGSTDTQYF

j_gene: TRBJ2-7
v_gene: TRBV7-9
abundance: NA
d_gene: TRBD1
CDR3nt: TGTGCCAGCAGTACCCAAGGGGGCGCGTACGAGCAGTACTTC
CDR3aa: CASSTQGGAYEQYF

j_gene: TRBJ1-2
v_gene: TRBV18
abundance: NA
d_gene: NA
CDR3nt: TGTGCCAGCTCACCAGTTGAGGGATTAGGCTATGGCTACACCTTC
CDR3aa: CASSPVEGLGYGYTF

j_gene: TRBJ2-3
v_gene: TRBV9
abundance: NA
d_gene: TRBD2
CDR3nt: TGTGCCAGCAGCCTAGGGAGGGAAGCAGATACGCAGTATTTT
CDR3aa: CASSLGREADTQYF

j_gene: TRBJ1-4
v_gene: TRBV7-9
abundance: NA
d_gene: TRBD1
CDR3nt: TGTGCCAGCAGGGCCGGACAGGGTCCCTTCGAAAAACTGTTTTTT
CDR3aa: CASRAGQGPFEKLFF

j_gene: TRBJ1-1
v_gene: TRBV5-1
abundance: NA
d_gene: TRBD1
CDR3nt: TGCGCCAGCAGCTCTCACAGGGGAGGAACTGAAGCTTTCTTT
CDR3aa: CASSSHRGGTEAFF

j_gene: TRBJ1-5
v_gene: TRBV2
abundance: few
d_gene: TRBD1
CDR3nt: TGTGCCAGCTTGGGCACAGGGGGGGAATCTCCCCAGCATTTT
CDR3aa: CASLGTGGESPQHF

j_gene: TRBJ2-1
v_gene: TRBV5-1
abundance: NA
d_gene: NA
CDR3nt: TGCGCCAGCAGCTTGTGGCAGACCCACAATGAGCAGTTCTTC
CDR3aa: CASSLWQTHNEQFF

j_gene: TRBJ2-5
v_gene: TRBV28
abundance: NA
d_gene: NA
CDR3nt: TGTGCCAGCAGTCCCAGTGGGTTAACAGAGACCCAGTACTTC
CDR3aa: CASSPSGLTETQYF

j_gene: TRBJ1-5
v_gene: TRBV5-4
abundance: NA
d_gene: TRBD1
CDR3nt: TGTGCCAGCAGCCAGGACAGGGGACTCAATCAGCCCCAGCATTTT
CDR3aa: CASSQDRGLNQPQHF

j_gene: TRBJ2-7
v_gene: TRBV11-2
abundance: few
d_gene: NA
CDR3nt: TGTGCCAGCAGCTCTCCGACTTGGGCAGGAGGCGATTACGAGCAGTACTTC
CDR3aa: CASSSPTWAGGDYEQYF

j_gene: TRBJ2-3
v_gene: TRBV5-6
abundance: once
d_gene: TRBD2
CDR3nt: TGTGCCAGCAGCATTAGCGGGCGGGGCACAGATACGCAGTATTTT
CDR3aa: CASSISGRGTDTQYF

j_gene: TRBJ2-3
v_gene: TRBV9
abundance: NA
d_gene: NA
CDR3nt: TGTGCCAGCAGCCCGACTAGTTCCTCTACGCAGTATTTT
CDR3aa: CASSPTSSSTQYF

j_gene: TRBJ1-1
v_gene: TRBV30
abundance: NA
d_gene: NA
CDR3nt: TGTGCCTGGTCGGAGCGGATGAACACTGAAGCTTTCTTT
CDR3aa: CAWSERMNTEAFF

j_gene: TRBJ1-1
v_gene: TRBV27
abundance: NA
d_gene: NA
CDR3nt: TGTGCCAGCAGGGTAAAGGATGGCAGACACTTGATGAACACTGAAGCTTTCTTT
CDR3aa: CASRVKDGRHLMNTEAFF

j_gene: TRBJ2-3
v_gene: TRBV28
abundance: NA
d_gene: TRBD2
CDR3nt: TGTGCCAGCAGTTCCCCGGCGGGGGGCACAGATACGCAGTATTTT
CDR3aa: CASSSPAGGTDTQYF

j_gene: TRBJ1-2
v_gene: TRBV6-1
abundance: NA
d_gene: NA
CDR3nt: TGTGCCAGCAGTTCCGACGGGTATGGCTACACCTTC
CDR3aa: CASSSDGYGYTF

j_gene: TRBJ2-1
v_gene: TRBV4-1
abundance: NA
d_gene: NA
CDR3nt: TGCGCCAGCAGCCACTCCCGGGACCCCCGCTCCTACAATGAGCAGTTCTTC
CDR3aa: CASSHSRDPRSYNEQFF

j_gene: TRBJ1-1
v_gene: TRBV11-2
abundance: once
d_gene: NA
CDR3nt: TGTGCCAGCAGCTTAGTCCCGGGAAGAGCTTTCTTT
CDR3aa: CASSLVPGRAFF

j_gene: TRBJ1-5
v_gene: TRBV29-1
abundance: NA
d_gene: NA
CDR3nt: TGCAGCGTTAGGTCAAAGGGTAGCAATCAGCCCCAGCATTTT
CDR3aa: CSVRSKGSNQPQHF

j_gene: TRBJ1-5
v_gene: TRBV2
abundance: NA
d_gene: NA
CDR3nt: TGTGCCAGCAGTGAAAGGCGGGAACAGCCCCAGCATTTT
CDR3aa: CASSERREQPQHF

j_gene: TRBJ2-5
v_gene: TRBV5-1
abundance: NA
d_gene: TRBD1
CDR3nt: TGCGCCAGTTCCGGGACAGGGGTGGAGACCCAGTACTTC
CDR3aa: CASSGTGVETQYF

j_gene: TRBJ2-1
v_gene: TRBV7-9
abundance: NA
d_gene: NA
CDR3nt: TGTGCCAGCAGCCCCAGCTCCTACAATGAGCAGTTCTTC
CDR3aa: CASSPSSYNEQFF

j_gene: TRBJ2-6
v_gene: TRBV10-3
abundance: NA
d_gene: NA
CDR3nt: TGTGCCATCAGAAACGAGACAGTACAATCTGGGGCCAACGTCCTGACTTTC
CDR3aa: CAIRNETVQSGANVLTF

j_gene: TRBJ2-5
v_gene: TRBV2
abundance: NA
d_gene: TRBD2
CDR3nt: TGTGCCAGCAAGGCGGGAGGAGAGACCCAGTACTTC
CDR3aa: CASKAGGETQYF

j_gene: TRBJ2-1
v_gene: TRBV12-5
abundance: NA
d_gene: TRBD2
CDR3nt: TGTGCTAGTGGTTTGGAAGGACTAGGCCTCAATGAGCAGTTCTTC
CDR3aa: CASGLEGLGLNEQFF

j_gene: TRBJ1-6
v_gene: TRBV7-9
abundance: NA
d_gene: NA
CDR3nt: TGTGCCAGCAGCTTAGGCGATTCACCCCTCCACTTT
CDR3aa: CASSLGDSPLHF

j_gene: TRBJ1-2
v_gene: TRBV30
abundance: medium-sized
d_gene: TRBD1
CDR3nt: TGTGCTGGACAGGGGAACCACTATGGCTACACCTTC
CDR3aa: CAGQGNHYGYTF

j_gene: TRBJ2-1
v_gene: TRBV5-1
abundance: NA
d_gene: TRBD2
CDR3nt: TGCGCCAGCAGCCCACGGGGAGCGGGAGGGCCCTCTTACAATGAGCAGTTCTTC
CDR3aa: CASSPRGAGGPSYNEQFF

j_gene: TRBJ2-7
v_gene: TRBV6-1
abundance: NA
d_gene: NA
CDR3nt: TGTGCCAGCAGCGACAGGCAACCCTCCTACGAGCAGTACTTC
CDR3aa: CASSDRQPSYEQYF

j_gene: TRBJ1-4
v_gene: TRBV2
abundance: NA
d_gene: TRBD1
CDR3nt: TGTGCCAGCAGTGGGCAGGGGGCCAATGAAAAACTGTTTTTT
CDR3aa: CASSGQGANEKLFF

j_gene: TRBJ1-2
v_gene: TRBV5-1
abundance: NA
d_gene: NA
CDR3nt: TGCGCCAGCAGCTTGGCCGGGCAGTATGGCTACACCTTC
CDR3aa: CASSLAGQYGYTF

j_gene: TRBJ1-2
v_gene: TRBV27
abundance: NA
d_gene: NA
CDR3nt: TGTGCCAGCAGTTTATCATCGGGATATGGCTACACCTTC
CDR3aa: CASSLSSGYGYTF

j_gene: TRBJ2-7
v_gene: TRBV11-1
abundance: NA
d_gene: TRBD1
CDR3nt: TGTGCCAGCAGCTTCGGACAGGGGAGATCCTACGAGCAGTACTTC
CDR3aa: CASSFGQGRSYEQYF

j_gene: TRBJ1-4
v_gene: TRBV7-9
abundance: NA
d_gene: NA
CDR3nt: TGTGCCAGCAGCGAAGGTGAAAAACTGTTTTTT
CDR3aa: CASSEGEKLFF

j_gene: TRBJ1-6
v_gene: TRBV19
abundance: once
d_gene: NA
CDR3nt: TGTGCCAGTAGTATGGGGGCCCGCCCGTCCTATAATTCACCCCTCCACTTT
CDR3aa: CASSMGARPSYNSPLHF

j_gene: TRBJ1-1
v_gene: TRBV5-1
abundance: NA
d_gene: NA
CDR3nt: TGCGCCAGCAGCTTGGGCGGAAGAATGAACACTGAAGCTTTCTTT
CDR3aa: CASSLGGRMNTEAFF

j_gene: TRBJ2-1
v_gene: TRBV7-9
abundance: NA
d_gene: NA
CDR3nt: TGTGCCAGCAGCTTAGATGCGGGACGGCAGTTCTTC
CDR3aa: CASSLDAGRQFF

j_gene: TRBJ2-2
v_gene: TRBV10-3
abundance: NA
d_gene: TRBD1
CDR3nt: TGTGCCATCAGCAAACATGCCGGGACAGGCACCGGGGAGCTGTTTTTT
CDR3aa: CAISKHAGTGTGELFF

j_gene: TRBJ1-5
v_gene: TRBV19
abundance: NA
d_gene: TRBD1
CDR3nt: TGTGCCAGTAGAGGTCCAGGGGGCAGCCAGCCCCAGCATTTT
CDR3aa: CASRGPGGSQPQHF

j_gene: TRBJ1-2
v_gene: TRBV6-5
abundance: NA
d_gene: NA
CDR3nt: TGTGCCAGCAGAAACCCCGGGACACTCTATGGCTACACCTTC
CDR3aa: CASRNPGTLYGYTF

j_gene: TRBJ2-7
v_gene: TRBV27
abundance: NA
d_gene: NA
CDR3nt: TGTGCCAGCAGGCCCAGGGCCTGGGCATTCTACGAGCAGTACTTC
CDR3aa: CASRPRAWAFYEQYF

j_gene: TRBJ2-2
v_gene: TRBV12-5
abundance: NA
d_gene: TRBD1
CDR3nt: TGTGCTAGTGGCCTTGGACAGGGAGCCACCGGGGAGCTGTTTTTT
CDR3aa: CASGLGQGATGELFF

j_gene: TRBJ1-6
v_gene: TRBV10-1
abundance: once
d_gene: NA
CDR3nt: TGCGCCAGCAGTTTAGGGGGCTATAATTCACCCCTCCACTTT
CDR3aa: CASSLGGYNSPLHF

j_gene: TRBJ2-7
v_gene: TRBV28
abundance: once
d_gene: TRBD1
CDR3nt: TGTGCCAGCAGTTTTAGGGACAGGGGCTCCTACGAGCAGTACTTC
CDR3aa: CASSFRDRGSYEQYF

j_gene: TRBJ2-5
v_gene: TRBV5-1
abundance: NA
d_gene: TRBD1
CDR3nt: TGCGCCAGCAGCTTGGGGACAGGGTCGTGGGGGACCCAGTACTTC
CDR3aa: CASSLGTGSWGTQYF

j_gene: TRBJ2-5
v_gene: TRBV4-1
abundance: NA
d_gene: NA
CDR3nt: TGCGCCAGCAGCCAAGTCGGTCTCCCCCAGGAGACCCAGTACTTC
CDR3aa: CASSQVGLPQETQYF

j_gene: TRBJ1-4
v_gene: TRBV5-8
abundance: NA
d_gene: NA
CDR3nt: TGTGCCAGCAGCTGGAATGAAAAACTGTTTTTT
CDR3aa: CASSWNEKLFF